The 8 T cell receptor beta chains presented below share a single source sample, sequenced in a study of T cells after yellow fever vaccination. TCRdb independently ran MiXCR on the 5' RACE reads; one entry per CDR3 protein. This sample has approximately 510,000 distinct CDR3 sequences, with 20% to 25% found just once. Sample: PBMCs, taken roughly 23 days after the first yellow fever vaccination. Every receptor here comes from a man between 18 and 35 years old who received the YFV17D yellow fever vaccine.

The genes are TRBV20-1 and TRBJ1-4, with D uncertain. Germline V gives CDR1 DFQATT, CDR2 SNEGSKA (reference sequence). The CDR3 is made up of 14 amino acids. Trimming left V 2 bases short and J 4 bases short, with 11 bases between. CDR3 sequence: CSARNPALNEKLFF. CDR3 bases: TGCAGTGCTAGAAACCCGGCCCTTAATGAAAAACTGTTTTTT.

This clonotype has just a few counts. The chain couples TRBV18 to TRBJ2-3; 7 bases agree with TRBD2. With V trimmed by 10 bases and J by 2 bases, 6 bases remained unmatched. CDR1 is KGHSH, CDR2 LQKENI, per germline. CDR3 length: 13 residues. The CDR3 protein is CATGLGITDTQYF. Here the CDR3 DNA reads TGTGCCACCGGACTAGGGATCACAGATACGCAGTATTTT. Drawing the rest from reference TRBV18 and TRBJ2-3, the complete variable domain is NAGVMQNPRHLVRRRGQEARLRCSPMKGHSHVYWYRQLPEEGLKFMVYLQKENIIDESGMPKERFSAEFPKEGPSILRIQQVVRGDSAAYFCATGLGITDTQYFGPGTRLTVL.

The rearrangement links TRBV12-5 to TRBJ2-1; TRBD2 matches 8 bases. Germline V CDR1 and CDR2: LGHNT, FRNRAP. The CDR3 contains 13 residues. The trim removed 9 bases at V and 0 bases at J, leaving 1 base unmatched. The CDR3 nucleotides read TGTGCTAGCGGGGGGGCCTCCTACAATGAGCAGTTCTTC. The encoded protein is CASGGASYNEQFF.

This rearrangement joins TRBV11-1 to TRBJ2-3; 10 bases agree with TRBD2. The CDR3 consists of 18 residues. Germline CDR1 and CDR2: SGHAT and FQDESV (reference sequence). J gave up 7 bases and V 2 bases, and 15 bases lay outside the gene matches. CDR3 in amino acids: CASSLSASGGAAHHTQYF. The DNA of the CDR3 is TGTGCCAGCAGCTTATCGGCTAGCGGGGGAGCTGCACATCATACGCAGTATTTT.

This clonotype was counted a few times. The chain joins TRBV28 to TRBJ1-2; D might be TRBD1 (5 bases). Per the germline V gene, CDR1 is MDHEN and CDR2 is SYDVKM. The CDR3 sequence is 14 residues long. Trimming took 8 bases from V and 2 from J, leaving 15 bases between them. The CDR3 nucleotides read TGTGCCAGCGGGGATGTGGGGCTAAACTATGGCTACACCTTC. Its translation is CASGDVGLNYGYTF.

The table lists this clonotype with a few counts. V and J are TRBV2 and TRBJ2-7; no clear D. Trimming stripped 3 bases from V and 0 bases from J, with 9 bases between. This CDR3 has 14 amino acids. Germline CDR1 SNHLY, CDR2 FYNNEI. For the CDR3, the DNA is TGTGCCAGCAGTGACGGACGGAACTCCTACGAGCAGTACGTC. It encodes CASSDGRNSYEQYV.

The genes are TRBV20-1 and TRBJ2-1, with D unclear. Trimming removed 4 bases at V and 5 bases at J, with 12 bases between. CDR3 length: 13 amino acids. Germline CDR1 and CDR2: DFQATT and SNEGSKA (reference sequence). The CDR3 DNA sequence: TGCAGTGCTACGGTATGGGATCACAATGAGCAGTTCTTC. Its protein product is CSATVWDHNEQFF.

In its sample, this clonotype was seen a few times. The chain links TRBV12-3 or TRBV12-4 to TRBJ2-4; TRBD2 agrees at 9 bases. This CDR3 is built from 17 residues. Unmatched junction bases numbered 12, after V lost 2 bases and J lost 7 bases. In DNA, the CDR3 is TGTGCCAGCAGTTTACCGGCTAGCGGGGCGGGGGTTAACATTCAGTACTTC. Protein product: CASSLPASGAGVNIQYF.